These 28 T cell receptor beta chains were sequenced from one sample in a study of cytomegalovirus exposure and HLA in healthy donors. Primers: 60 Vbeta forward and 13 Jbeta reverse. The assay was immunoSEQ multiplex PCR, and TCRdb's table has in-frame clones only and misses some. The sample lists approximately 38,000 clones; roughly 82% were seen once. The sequencing sample was made of PBMCs. These receptors all stem from a woman in her late teens or twenties in good health and CMV-seronegative.

This clone was counted between two and nine times. The chain carries TRBV7-2 and TRBJ2-7; unclear D gene. The CDR3 loop spans 11 amino acids. The V gene's germline CDR1 is SGHTA and CDR2 FQGNSA. Deletions cut 7 bases from V and 3 bases from J, with 7 bases between. The CDR3 reads CASTQFYEQYF. In DNA form, the CDR3 reads TGTGCCAGCACCCAGTTCTACGAGCAGTACTTC.

The J gene is TRBJ1-3, the V gene TRBV11-1; D is uncertain. V lost 1 base, J lost 2 bases, and 9 bases lay in between. The CDR3 is made up of 15 amino acids. Germline-derived CDR1 and CDR2 are SGHAT and FQDESV (reference sequence). CDR3 nucleotides: TGTGCCAGCAGCTTAGAGGCAGACACTGGAAACACCATATATTTT. Its protein product is CASSLEADTGNTIYF.

The genes are TRBV14 and TRBJ2-1; D is unresolved. This CDR3 spans 15 amino acids. Germline CDR1 is SGHDN and CDR2 is FVKESK. Deletions cut 0 bases from V and 5 bases from J, with 11 bases between. Here the CDR3 reads CASSQDLPANNEQFF. The CDR3, as DNA: TGTGCCAGCAGCCAAGATTTGCCAGCGAACAATGAGCAGTTCTTC.

This clone was picked up one time. V gene TRBV4-3 combines with J gene TRBJ2-2; possible D gene TRBD2, 7 bases. The CDR3 sequence is 15 residues long. Between the trimmed V and J ends, which lost 1 base and 5 bases, there was a span of 11 bases. In germline, CDR1 is LGHNA, CDR2 YSLEER. The CDR3 loop is CASSQVRGRTGELFF. CDR3 in DNA: TGCGCCAGCAGCCAAGTGCGGGGGCGAACCGGGGAGCTGTTTTTT.

The CDR3 protein is CASRKNVKDRGQPQNF. In DNA form, the CDR3 reads TGTGCCAGCAGAAAGAATGTTAAGGACAGGGGGCAGCCCCAGAATTTT. This chain joins TRBV21-1 and TRBJ1-5; no check of the table's D call, TRBD1, against the DNA was made. TRBV21-1 is flagged as a pseudogene. CDR3 length: 16 amino acids.

V usage is TRBV19 and J usage is TRBJ1-1, with D perhaps matching TRBD1 (6 bases). The CDR3 is made up of 13 amino acids. From germline, CDR1 is LNHDA and CDR2 SQIVND (reference sequence). Trimming took 6 bases from V and 1 from J, leaving 9 bases between them. DNA of the CDR3: TGTGCCAGTAGGCAGGGGCCGAACACTGAAGCTTTCTTT. It is translated as CASRQGPNTEAFF.

The chain employs TRBV2 and TRBJ1-3; D might be TRBD1 (5 bases). Germline V gene sequence: CDR1 SNHLY, CDR2 FYNNEI. The ends were cut back, 6 bases at V and 3 bases at J, with 9 bases in the middle. The CDR3 has 13 amino acids. As DNA, the CDR3 is TGTGCCAGCAGGGGGCTGAATGGAAACACCATATATTTT. Translation: CASRGLNGNTIYF.

The V and J genes are TRBV4-2 and TRBJ2-1; D gene uncertain. This CDR3 has 13 residues. The V gene's germline CDR1 is LGHNA and CDR2 YNFKEQ. V dropped 4 bases and J dropped 6 bases, with 10 bases sitting between them. CDR3 DNA sequence: TGTGCCAGCAGCCCTAACGGTGTCAATGAGCAGTTCTTC. It is translated as CASSPNGVNEQFF.

This sequence joins TRBV5-1 and TRBJ1-2; 7 bases fit TRBD1. Germline lookup yields CDR1 SGHRS and CDR2 YFSETQ. The CDR3 is 15 residues long. The trim removed 4 bases at V and 8 bases at J, leaving 14 bases unmatched. The CDR3 sequence: CASSARQGGGSGYTF. In DNA, the CDR3 is TGCGCCAGCAGCGCCAGACAGGGAGGAGGATCCGGCTACACCTTC.

The chain links TRBV5-6 to TRBJ2-7, with D maybe TRBD2 (7 bases). The CDR3 runs 13 residues. The ends were cut back, 2 bases at V and 7 bases at J, with 13 bases in the middle. CDR1 is SGHDT, CDR2 YYEEEE, per germline. The CDR3 DNA is TGTGCCAGCAGCTTTGCGGGGGCTGGGGAGCAGTACTTC. Amino acids: CASSFAGAGEQYF.

The chain uses TRBV7-2 and TRBJ2-3; 9 bases fit TRBD2. The junction had 10 bases not matched to a gene; V was cut back by 4 bases and J by 5 bases. The CDR3 is 16 amino acids. Germline V gene sequence: CDR1 SGHTA, CDR2 FQGNSA. This chain's CDR3 is CASSSRRTSEGDTQYF. The CDR3 coding sequence is TGTGCCAGCAGCTCCCGCAGGACTAGCGAGGGAGATACGCAGTATTTT.

The J gene is TRBJ1-2, the V gene TRBV7-2; 10 nucleotides match TRBD1. V dropped 4 bases and J dropped 5; count of bases not matched to a gene: 4. There are 14 residues in the CDR3. Germline V gene lookup returns CDR1 SGHTA and CDR2 FQGNSA. CDR3 nucleotides: TGTGCCAGCAGCTCCGGGACAGGGGTTTATGGCTACACCTTC. Translated, it gives CASSSGTGVYGYTF.

This clone is a singleton in its sample. The chain uses TRBV2 and TRBJ2-4; 8 bases agree with TRBD2. V shed 6 bases, J shed 3 bases, and the junction held 10 bases outside the gene matches. Per germline, CDR1 SNHLY and CDR2 FYNNEI. This CDR3 is 16 amino acids long. The CDR3 DNA reads TGTGCCAGCAGAAATCGGGAGGGCCGGGACAAAAACATTCAGTACTTC. Encoded protein: CASRNREGRDKNIQYF.

This clone has just one count. The rearrangement uses TRBV27 and TRBJ2-7; a possible D gene is TRBD2 (6 bases). The CDR3 spans 15 residues. The germline V gene encodes CDR1 MNHEY and CDR2 SMNVEV (reference sequence). The germline V and J ends were trimmed by 2 bases and 2 bases, with 13 bases remaining between them. In nucleotides, the CDR3 is TGTGCCAGCAGTTTAGAGAGGGGACTTGCCTACGAGCAGTACTTC. This encodes CASSLERGLAYEQYF.

DNA of the CDR3: TGTGCCAGCAGAGGGGGATTGAGCTCCTACGAGCAGTACTTC. Encoded protein: CASRGGLSSYEQYF. The V gene is TRBV6-1, the J gene TRBJ2-7; tentative D call: TRBD1 (6 bases). CDR3 size: 14 residues. V shed 6 bases and J shed 0 bases, with 12 bases lying between them. From germline, CDR1 is MNHNS and CDR2 SASEGT.

The table lists this clone with a few counts. This chain connects TRBV14 to TRBJ1-1; no clear D. Germline loops: CDR1 SGHDN, CDR2 FVKESK. The CDR3 has 14 residues. The germline V and J ends were trimmed by 10 bases and 2 bases, with 17 bases remaining between them. The CDR3 reads CAIQNGSINTEAFF. CDR3 sequence (DNA): TGTGCCATTCAAAACGGGAGTATTAACACTGAAGCTTTCTTT.

The J gene is TRBJ2-3, the V gene TRBV25-1, with TRBD2 identical over 10 bases. Germline assignment: CDR1 MGHDK and CDR2 SYGVNS. CDR3 size: 16 residues. V shed 4 bases, J shed 3 bases, and the junction held 7 bases outside the gene matches. DNA of the CDR3: TGTGCCAGCAGTGGAGCAGCGGGGGGGCCGACAGATACGCAGTATTTT. Protein sequence: CASSGAAGGPTDTQYF.

The J gene is TRBJ1-3, the V gene TRBV7-6, with D perhaps matching TRBD1 (6 bases). There are 16 residues in the CDR3. Germline loops: CDR1 SGHVS, CDR2 FNYEAQ. V shed 3 bases and J shed 9 bases, with 21 bases lying between them. In nucleotides, the CDR3 is TGTGCCAGCAGCTTCGACAAAACCGGGACAAGGGGCACCATATATTTT. It yields the protein CASSFDKTGTRGTIYF. The variable domain in full, with the rest retrieved from reference TRBV7-6 and TRBJ1-3, is GAGVSQSPRYKVTKRGQDVALRCDPISGHVSLYWYRQALGQGPEFLTYFNYEAQQDKSGLPNDRFSAERPEGSISTLTIQRTEQRDSAMYRCASSFDKTGTRGTIYFGEGSWLTVV.

This clone was found a few times. The rearrangement links TRBV9 to TRBJ2-7, with D tentatively TRBD2 (5 bases). Germline-derived CDR1 and CDR2 are SGDLS and YYNGEE. Trimming removed 3 bases at V and 0 bases at J, with 10 bases between. CDR3 length: 14 residues. CDR3 residues: CASSDGVSSYEQYF. DNA of the CDR3: TGTGCCAGCAGCGACGGGGTCAGCTCCTACGAGCAGTACTTC.

The CDR3 sequence is CASTKFVRDTEAFF. The CDR3 DNA follows: TGTGCCAGTACCAAATTCGTTCGGGACACTGAAGCTTTCTTT. The chain employs TRBV19 and TRBJ1-1, with D hard to call. Deletions cut 7 bases from V and 3 bases from J, with 15 bases between. The CDR3 is 14 residues long. CDR1 and CDR2 (germline): LNHDA, SQIVND (reference sequence).

This chain connects TRBV28 to TRBJ2-5, with 14 bases aligning to TRBD2. Trimming at V came to 6 bases and at J to 5 bases, leaving 14 bases not matched to a gene. CDR3 length equals 18 residues. Germline-derived CDR1 and CDR2 are MDHEN and SYDVKM. The CDR3 DNA is TGTGCCAGCAGGAAATTTGGGACTAGCGGGAGAGGACGGGAGACCCAGTACTTC. It encodes CASRKFGTSGRGRETQYF.

The V call is TRBV25-1, the J call TRBJ1-1; D might be TRBD1 (5 bases). The V end lost 7 bases, the J end lost 7 bases, and 16 bases lay between the germline ends. Germline CDR1 MGHDK, CDR2 SYGVNS. The length of the CDR3 is 13 residues. The CDR3 protein is CASTLTTDREAFF. The CDR3, as DNA: TGTGCCAGCACCCTAACGACAGATCGTGAAGCTTTCTTT.

The chain employs TRBV7-9 and TRBJ1-1, with D possibly being TRBD1 (6 bases). The V gene's germline CDR1 is SEHNR and CDR2 FQNEAQ (reference sequence). The CDR3 is 14 amino acids. Trimming took off 1 base at V and 2 bases at J, with 8 bases between the two ends. CDR3 region: CASSLDRENTEAFF. The DNA of the CDR3 is TGTGCCAGCAGCTTAGACAGGGAAAACACTGAAGCTTTCTTT.

J is TRBJ1-5 and V is TRBV4-3, with D unresolved. CDR1 and CDR2 from the germline V gene are LGHNA and YSLEER. There are 15 residues in the CDR3. Trimming shortened V by 0 bases and J by 0 bases, and 6 bases separated the two germline ends. The CDR3 protein is CASSQETYSNQPQHF. CDR3 nucleotide sequence: TGCGCCAGCAGCCAAGAAACTTATAGCAATCAGCCCCAGCATTTT.

This clone was counted a few times. The rearrangement links TRBV6-5 to TRBJ1-3, with a weak D call TRBD1 (6 bases). Germline V gene data show CDR1 as MNHEY and CDR2 as SVGAGI. Trimming removed 2 bases at V and 2 bases at J, with 10 bases between. The CDR3 has 15 amino acids. The CDR3 here is CASSYGKGAGNTIYF. The CDR3 region has the DNA TGTGCCAGCAGTTACGGAAAGGGGGCTGGAAACACCATATATTTT.

The rearrangement links TRBV7-9 to TRBJ2-7; 8 bases are a match to TRBD1. The V gene end was trimmed by 5 bases and the J gene end by 6 bases; junction bases not matched to a gene: 9. The CDR3 is 14 amino acids. The germline V gene encodes CDR1 SEHNR and CDR2 FQNEAQ (reference sequence). The CDR3 DNA sequence: TGTGCCAGCAGCCCCCGGGACAGGTGGACCGAGCAGTACTTC. Protein: CASSPRDRWTEQYF.

In this sample, this clone turned up once. The chain couples TRBV6-4 to TRBJ2-2, with TRBD2 matching 8 bases. Looked up from germline, CDR1 is MRHNA and CDR2 is SNTAGT. Germline trimming cut 4 bases from V and 6 bases from J; bases unmatched to any gene: 1. This CDR3 is built from 13 residues. CDR3 in DNA: TGTGCCAGCAGTGCCGGGGGGGCCGGGGAGCTGTTTTTT. It encodes CASSAGGAGELFF.

The chain combines TRBV5-1 with TRBJ2-2, with D tentatively TRBD2 (6 bases). The CDR3 is made up of 16 amino acids. Germline V gene sequence: CDR1 SGHRS, CDR2 YFSETQ. The V and J ends lost 3 bases and 3 bases respectively, with 15 bases between them. The CDR3 DNA is TGCGCCAGCAGCTCTCCTGGGGGGATTTACACCGGGGAGCTGTTTTTT. Its protein product is CASSSPGGIYTGELFF.